Each of the 29 T cell receptor beta chains below was sequenced from the same sample in a study of early T cells in non-severe SARS-CoV-2 infection. MiXCR, applied by TCRdb to the 5' RACE reads, yields one record per CDR3 protein. The sample contains tens of thousands of distinct CDR3 sequences, around 10% of which appear only once. Sequencing input: whole blood. Source of these receptors: an adult who was a healthcare worker with PCR-confirmed SARS-CoV-2 infection or an uninfected control (not recorded which).

The CDR3 spells CASSLGAGVVEAFF. The CDR3, as DNA: TGTGCCAGCAGCTTAGGGGCGGGGGTTGTTGAAGCTTTCTTT. The V gene is TRBV7-2, the J gene TRBJ1-1; D is perhaps TRBD1 (5 bases). The CDR3 contains 14 residues. V was shortened by 1 base and J by 7 bases, with 13 bases between the two germline ends. CDR1 and CDR2 (germline): SGHTA, FQGNSA. Full variable domain (rest looked up from reference TRBV7-2 and TRBJ1-1): GAGVSQSPSNKVTEKGKDVELRCDPISGHTALYWYRQSLGQGLEFLIYFQGNSAPDKSGLPSDRFSAERTGGSVSTLTIQRTQQEDSAVYLCASSLGAGVVEAFFGQGTRLTVV.

This clonotype has at least ten counts. The rearrangement joins TRBV27 to TRBJ2-1; 11 bases are a match to TRBD1. Trimming at V came to 4 bases and at J to 9 bases, leaving 8 bases not matched to a gene. CDR3 length: 15 residues. From germline, CDR1 is MNHEY and CDR2 SMNVEV (reference sequence). This CDR3 is CASSSTGQGASEQFF. The CDR3 region has the DNA TGTGCCAGCAGTTCTACCGGACAGGGGGCTAGTGAGCAGTTCTTC.

This clonotype has ten or more counts. The chain combines TRBV9 with TRBJ2-7; D tentatively reads TRBD1 or TRBD2 (5 bases each). V lost 4 bases and J 1 base, leaving 12 bases between the germline ends. CDR1 is SGDLS, CDR2 YYNGEE, per germline. This CDR3 region has 14 residues. The CDR3: CASSPMGESYEQYF. The CDR3 DNA reads as TGTGCCAGCAGCCCCATGGGGGAATCCTACGAGCAGTACTTC.

In its sample, this clonotype was seen many times. V is TRBV11-2 and J is TRBJ2-7; TRBD2 is a possible D gene (6 bases). The CDR3 covers 18 residues. Trimming left V 7 bases short and J 5 bases short, with 30 bases between. The germline CDR1 and CDR2 sequences are SGHAT and FQNNGV. CDR3 residues: CASTLYEGGSTLKNEQYF. The CDR3 nucleotides read TGTGCCAGCACCCTTTATGAGGGAGGATCTACCCTAAAGAACGAGCAGTACTTC.

This clonotype was recorded at least ten times. The rearrangement joins TRBV29-1 to TRBJ2-1, with unresolved D. The germline V gene has CDR1 SQVTM and CDR2 ANQGSEA. The V end lost 3 bases, the J end lost 6 bases, and 15 bases lay between the germline ends. This CDR3 spans 14 amino acids. The CDR3 region is CSVDDGPTSNEQFF. The CDR3 nucleotides are TGCAGCGTTGACGACGGCCCAACGTCCAATGAGCAGTTCTTC.

This clonotype was picked up many times. The chain uses TRBV7-9 and TRBJ1-5; D not certain. The CDR3 contains 14 residues. Germline V gene lookup returns CDR1 SEHNR and CDR2 FQNEAQ (reference sequence). V lost 6 bases and J lost 3, with 12 bases in between. The CDR3 protein is CASSPGLHNQPQHF. The CDR3 region has the DNA TGTGCCAGCAGTCCAGGACTACACAATCAGCCCCAGCATTTT.

A few counts support this clonotype. The rearrangement joins TRBV20-1 to TRBJ2-3; D might be TRBD1 (5 bases). The germline V and J ends were trimmed by 6 bases and 6 bases, with 16 bases remaining between them. CDR3 length: 13 amino acids. Per the germline V gene, CDR1 is DFQATT and CDR2 is SNEGSKA (reference sequence). As DNA, the CDR3 is TGCAGTGCCCCCGGTCAGGGAATCGATACGCAGTATTTT. Protein product: CSAPGQGIDTQYF.

The sample holds a few counts of this clonotype. The chain recombines TRBV20-1 with TRBJ1-2; 8 bases are shared with TRBD1. Germline loops: CDR1 DFQATT, CDR2 SNEGSKA (reference sequence). CDR3 size: 12 residues. V lost 5 bases to trimming and J lost 8 bases; unmatched junction nucleotides: 7. CDR3 nucleotides: TGCAGTGCTGGACAGGGAAGCTACGGCTACACCTTC. Its protein product is CSAGQGSYGYTF.

This clonotype was seen a handful of times. The chain uses TRBV2 and TRBJ1-1; 8 nucleotides match TRBD1. The length of the CDR3 is 15 residues. The germline V gene has CDR1 SNHLY and CDR2 FYNNEI. V was pared by 9 bases and J by 0 bases, with 9 bases of the junction left unmatched. The CDR3 region is CASRTGKVMNTEAFF. As DNA, the CDR3 is TGTGCCAGTCGGACAGGGAAAGTGATGAACACTGAAGCTTTCTTT. Complete variable domain (other parts from reference TRBV2 and TRBJ1-1): EPEVTQTPSHQVTQMGQEVILRCVPISNHLYFYWYRQILGQKVEFLVSFYNNEISEKSEIFDDQFSVERPDGSNFTLKIRSTKLEDSAMYFCASRTGKVMNTEAFFGQGTRLTVV.

In its sample, this clonotype was seen a few times. The V gene is TRBV12-3 or TRBV12-4, the J gene TRBJ2-5; no clear D. V gave up 3 bases and J gave up 3 bases, with 8 bases separating them. The CDR3 extends over 13 amino acids. This CDR3 reads CASSLTAEETQYF. The CDR3, as DNA: TGTGCCAGCAGTTTGACGGCGGAAGAGACCCAGTACTTC.

This clonotype was seen a handful of times. The chain combines TRBV24-1 with TRBJ1-6; D not resolved. The CDR3 has 13 residues. Per the germline V gene, CDR1 is KGHDR and CDR2 is SFDVKD. V was trimmed by 5 bases and J by 7 bases, leaving 8 bases between them. CDR3 sequence: CATSVDGNSPLHF. DNA of the CDR3: TGTGCCACCAGTGTGGACGGAAATTCACCCCTCCACTTT.

This clonotype was detected a few times. A much larger clone is a single base away; this may be a read error. The chain has TRBV10-2 and TRBJ1-1, with D possibly matching TRBD1 (6 bases). Between the trimmed V and J ends, which lost 4 bases and 5 bases, there was a span of 8 bases. This CDR3 spans 12 amino acids. Germline V gene sequence: CDR1 WSHSY, CDR2 SAAADI. CDR3 in DNA: TGCGCCAGCAGTGGAGGGGGAACTGAAGCTTTCTTT. Amino acid sequence: CASSGGGTEAFF.

This clonotype was recorded at least ten times. The V gene is TRBV18, the J gene TRBJ1-1; perhaps TRBD1 as D (5 bases). The CDR3 is made up of 15 amino acids. The V end lost 4 bases, the J end lost 5 bases, and 17 bases lay between the germline ends. Germline lookup yields CDR1 KGHSH and CDR2 LQKENI. This CDR3 is CASSQTPQGETEAFF. As DNA, the CDR3 is TGTGCCAGCTCACAAACCCCCCAGGGAGAGACTGAAGCTTTCTTT.

This clonotype was counted at least ten times. The rearrangement joins TRBV7-9 to TRBJ2-1; D is possibly TRBD2 (6 bases). V was trimmed by 5 bases and J by 5 bases, leaving 19 bases between them. Germline V gene lookup returns CDR1 SEHNR and CDR2 FQNEAQ (reference sequence). The CDR3 length is 16 residues. The CDR3 coding sequence is TGTGCCAGCAGCCACCGCTCGGGGGAACCAAACAATGAGCAGTTCTTC. Translating it yields CASSHRSGEPNNEQFF.

This clonotype was seen ten or more times. V gene TRBV20-1 combines with J gene TRBJ2-5; possibly TRBD2 for D (6 bases). Germline CDR1 and CDR2: DFQATT and SNEGSKA (reference sequence). The CDR3 is made up of 13 amino acids. The germline V and J ends were trimmed by 5 bases and 2 bases, with 12 bases remaining between them. The CDR3 nucleotides read TGCAGTGCTTTAGCGGTACCACAAGAGACCCAGTACTTC. Amino acids: CSALAVPQETQYF.

At least ten counts were recorded for this clonotype. The chain recombines TRBV20-1 with TRBJ2-7; the D is unclear. The CDR3 loop spans 12 amino acids. Germline V gene data show CDR1 as DFQATT and CDR2 as SNEGSKA (reference sequence). Deletions cut 3 bases from V and 0 bases from J, with 6 bases between. The CDR3 DNA reads as TGCAGTGCTAGGTTCAGCTCCTACGAGCAGTACTTC. This codes for CSARFSSYEQYF.

The chain joins TRBV7-2 to TRBJ2-1; D may be TRBD2 (7 bases). The germline V gene encodes CDR1 SGHTA and CDR2 FQGNSA. Trimming took off 5 bases at V and 9 bases at J, with 17 bases between the two ends. The CDR3 has 14 amino acids. In DNA form, the CDR3 reads TGTGCCAGCAGCCTCCTAGGGGGAGGGGCTGAGCAGTTCTTC. This codes for CASSLLGGGAEQFF.

The chain uses TRBV20-1 and TRBJ2-3; no firm D call. The CDR3 length is 11 residues. The germline gives CDR1 DFQATT, CDR2 SNEGSKA (reference sequence). The V end was cut by 5 bases, the J end by 4 bases, with 7 bases between. The CDR3 protein is CSAARSDTQYF. CDR3 in DNA: TGCAGTGCTGCTAGGTCAGATACGCAGTATTTT.

The rearrangement uses TRBV7-2 and TRBJ2-6; 7 bases map to TRBD2. The length of the CDR3 is 17 residues. Germline V lookup: CDR1 SGHTA, CDR2 FQGNSA. Germline trimming cut 5 bases from V and 3 bases from J; bases unmatched to any gene: 10. The CDR3 DNA sequence: TGTGCCAGCAGCCCAGCGGGAAAAACGATTGGGGCCAACGTCCTGACTTTC. Residues: CASSPAGKTIGANVLTF.

This clonotype has a count of ten or more. This chain connects TRBV6-2 or TRBV6-3 to TRBJ2-7; 9 nucleotides match TRBD2. Per germline, CDR1 MNHEY and CDR2 SVGEGT. V trimming: 4 bases; J trimming: 0 bases; junction bases outside the gene matches: 4. The CDR3 totals 15 residues. As DNA, the CDR3 is TGTGCCAGCAGTTCTAGCGGGACCCGCTCCTACGAGCAGTACTTC. It codes for CASSSSGTRSYEQYF.

In this sample, this clonotype turned up a few times. The genes are TRBV7-6 and TRBJ2-5, with 8 positions matching TRBD1. There are 16 residues in the CDR3. V lost 4 bases, J lost 3 bases, and 10 bases stayed unmatched. Germline CDR1 is SGHVS and CDR2 is FNYEAQ. The CDR3 bases are TGTGCCAGCAGCTCCTGGGGACAGGAGGAGGAAGAGACCCAGTACTTC. As protein: CASSSWGQEEEETQYF.

Many counts were recorded for this clonotype. The chain couples TRBV7-9 to TRBJ2-6, with 8 bases aligning to TRBD1. The CDR3 runs 18 residues. Germline values: CDR1 SEHNR, CDR2 FQNEAQ (reference sequence). J gave up 0 bases and V 6 bases, and 10 bases lay outside the gene matches. The CDR3 region has the DNA TGTGCCAGCAGTTTTAGTACAGGGGGTTACTCTGGGGCCAACGTCCTGACTTTC. This codes for CASSFSTGGYSGANVLTF.

This clonotype came up many times. This rearrangement joins TRBV29-1 to TRBJ2-1; D gene ambiguous. The V end lost 7 bases, the J end lost 4 bases, and 17 bases lay between the germline ends. This CDR3 comprises 14 residues. Germline CDR1 is SQVTM and CDR2 is ANQGSEA. The CDR3 reads CSAAGRLSYNEQFF. For the CDR3, the DNA is TGCAGCGCCGCCGGACGCCTTTCTTACAATGAGCAGTTCTTC.

In this sample, this clonotype turned up many times. The chain couples TRBV7-3 to TRBJ2-3; weak D call: TRBD1 (6 bases). Per germline, CDR1 SGHTA and CDR2 FQGTGA. The CDR3 consists of 14 residues. V lost 3 bases and J lost 6, with 13 bases in between. In nucleotides, the CDR3 is TGTGCCAGCAGCTTCGGGACACGAGGGGATACGCAGTATTTT. This codes for CASSFGTRGDTQYF.

This clonotype occurred a few times. The V gene is TRBV7-2, the J gene TRBJ2-2; D call uncertain. V was clipped by 6 bases and J by 1 base, with 15 bases between them. CDR1 is SGHTA, CDR2 FQGNSA, per germline. This CDR3 region has 16 residues. The CDR3 reads CASRVTTGMNTGELFF. In DNA, the CDR3 is TGTGCCAGCAGAGTTACTACCGGTATGAACACCGGGGAGCTGTTTTTT.

This clonotype was found once. V gene TRBV12-5 combines with J gene TRBJ1-2; D uncertain. There are 14 residues in the CDR3. Germline CDR1 and CDR2: LGHNT and FRNRAP. V was trimmed by 2 bases and J by 2 bases, leaving 9 bases between them. For the CDR3, the DNA is TGTGCTAGTGGTTTGATAATGGGGAACTATGGCTACACCTTC. This sequence encodes CASGLIMGNYGYTF.

This clonotype was picked up many times. J is TRBJ1-3 and V is TRBV5-1, with D unclear. Trimming cost V 1 base and J 5 bases, with 16 bases left between them. Looked up from germline, CDR1 is SGHRS and CDR2 is YFSETQ. This CDR3 has 16 amino acids. The CDR3 nucleotides are TGCGCCAGCAGCTTGTCGATGGGTGGGCGAAGAAACACCATATATTTT. It translates to CASSLSMGGRRNTIYF.

This clonotype was counted at least ten times. The rearrangement uses TRBV6-1 and TRBJ1-1, with 10 bases matching TRBD1. With V trimmed by 3 bases and J by 3 bases, 4 bases remained unmatched. CDR3 length: 15 amino acids. Germline V gives CDR1 MNHNS, CDR2 SASEGT. The CDR3 here is CASSDGDRGYTEAFF. The DNA for the CDR3 is TGTGCCAGCAGTGATGGGGACAGGGGTTACACTGAAGCTTTCTTT.

In its sample, this clonotype was seen a few times. The V and J genes are TRBV6-5 and TRBJ2-7; D is unresolved. Looked up from germline, CDR1 is MNHEY and CDR2 is SVGAGI. CDR3 size: 14 residues. Trimming removed 2 bases at V and 1 base at J, with 9 bases between. CDR3 DNA sequence: TGTGCCAGCAGTTACGATAGGGAATCCTACGAGCAGTACTTC. Translated, it gives CASSYDRESYEQYF.